The 20 T cell receptor beta chains reported below all come from one sample, sequenced in a study of blood T cell repertoires in COVID-19. This table comes from immunoSEQ multiplex PCR, and its TCRdb copy is limited to in-frame clones, with some not included. Found here are tens of thousands of clones, 77% of them singletons; the top ten hold around 2.3%. The sequenced sample consisted of peripheral blood. The receptors come from a man between 70 and 80 years old with COVID-19, enrolled during active disease.

The chain employs TRBV3-1 (or the pseudogene TRBV3-2) and TRBJ2-2; perhaps TRBD1 as D (5 bases). The germline V gene encodes CDR1 LGHDT and CDR2 YNNKEL (reference sequence). V dropped 3 bases and J dropped 6 bases, with 5 bases sitting between them. The CDR3 totals 12 residues. CDR3 coding DNA: TGTGCCAGCAGCCACAGGGCCGGGGAGCTGTTTTTT. This sequence encodes CASSHRAGELFF.

This clone was recorded once. The chain links TRBV11-2 to TRBJ2-3; D might be TRBD2 (5 bases). The CDR3 is made up of 12 amino acids. Trimming removed 5 bases from V and 8 bases from J, with 11 bases in between. Looked up from germline, CDR1 is SGHAT and CDR2 is FQNNGV. The CDR3 protein is CASSPDRGTQYF. DNA for the CDR3: TGTGCCAGCAGCCCGGACCGGGGTACGCAGTATTTT.

This rearrangement joins TRBV9 to TRBJ2-7; 7 bases map to TRBD2. The length of the CDR3 is 15 residues. Germline CDR1 is SGDLS and CDR2 is YYNGEE. The V gene end was trimmed by 4 bases and the J gene end by 3 bases; junction bases not matched to a gene: 10. The CDR3 here is CASSRLADRIYEQYF. CDR3 nucleotide sequence: TGTGCCAGCAGCCGGCTAGCGGACCGAATCTACGAGCAGTACTTC.

The CDR3 loop reads CASSKDGKGIRKGGYTF. CDR3 sequence (DNA): TGTGCCAGCAGCAAAGACGGGAAGGGTATCCGGAAGGGTGGCTACACCTTC. The rearrangement joins TRBV21-1 to TRBJ1-2. TRBV21-1 is noted as a pseudogene. CDR3 length: 17 amino acids.

The V call is TRBV2, the J call TRBJ1-5; TRBD1 aligns across 10 bases. Germline-derived CDR1 and CDR2 are SNHLY and FYNNEI. Unmatched junction bases numbered 8, after V lost 5 bases and J lost 7 bases. This CDR3 contains 15 residues. CDR3 residues: CASSRDRGVGQPQHF. The CDR3 region has the DNA TGTGCCAGCAGTCGGGACAGGGGAGTCGGGCAGCCCCAGCATTTT.

This chain uses TRBV19 with TRBJ2-1; the match to TRBD2 covers 9 bases. The J segment lost 7 bases and the V segment lost 6 bases, leaving 13 bases of the junction unmatched. Looked up from germline, CDR1 is LNHDA and CDR2 is SQIVND (reference sequence). The CDR3 extends over 16 amino acids. CDR3 amino acids: CASSPSGRSIVNEQFF. The CDR3 DNA sequence: TGTGCCAGTAGCCCGAGCGGGAGGAGCATTGTGAATGAGCAGTTCTTC.

As regards this clone: The germline gene is not matched at one end of the junction; a read error may be the cause. V usage is TRBV2 and J usage is TRBJ1-4, with a weak D call TRBD1 (5 bases). CDR1 is SNHLY and CDR2 is FYNNEI in the germline V gene. This CDR3 is built from 14 residues. The CDR3 coding sequence is TGTGCCAGCAGGTCACAGGAGAGTGGAGAAAAACCGTTTTTT. It is translated as CASRSQESGEKPFF.

V is TRBV7-2 and J is TRBJ2-7; 11 bases are shared with TRBD2. This CDR3 has 14 residues. Germline V gene lookup returns CDR1 SGHTA and CDR2 FQGNSA. V lost 5 bases to trimming and J lost 6 bases; unmatched junction nucleotides: 6. CDR3 region: CASSTTSGIGEQYF. The DNA of the CDR3 is TGTGCCAGCAGCACGACTAGCGGGATAGGCGAGCAGTACTTC.

This clone has only a few counts. The V gene is TRBV5-4, the J gene TRBJ2-1; 10 bases line up with TRBD2. The CDR3 spans 18 residues. Germline values: CDR1 SGHNT, CDR2 YYREEE (reference sequence). The V segment lost 0 bases and the J segment 7 bases; nucleotides outside the gene matches: 13. CDR3 amino acids: CASSLAWWASGSGNEQFF. CDR3 nucleotide sequence: TGTGCCAGCAGCTTGGCTTGGTGGGCTAGCGGGAGCGGAAATGAGCAGTTCTTC.

The table lists this clone with a few counts. The chain joins TRBV29-1 to TRBJ2-7, with 9 bases aligning to TRBD2. Trimming at V came to 6 bases and at J to 2 bases, leaving 5 bases not matched to a gene. The CDR3 length is 13 residues. Germline assignment: CDR1 SQVTM and CDR2 ANQGSEA. The CDR3 loop is CSVAGTSPYEQYF. The CDR3 DNA reads as TGCAGCGTCGCCGGGACTAGCCCCTACGAGCAGTACTTC.

This clone has just a few counts. The chain links TRBV24-1 to TRBJ1-2; D is uncertain. Germline values: CDR1 KGHDR, CDR2 SFDVKD. The CDR3 loop spans 15 amino acids. V lost 5 bases to trimming and J lost 6 bases, with 18 bases between them. The CDR3 loop is CATSAPSQPRDGYTF. CDR3 nucleotides: TGTGCCACCAGTGCCCCCTCTCAGCCACGGGATGGCTACACCTTC.

The chain links TRBV12-3 or TRBV12-4 to TRBJ1-6; D is ambiguous. This CDR3 spans 13 amino acids. The V end was cut by 2 bases, the J end by 6 bases, with 5 bases between. CDR3 nucleotide sequence: TGTGCCAGCAGTTTATACGGTAATTCACCCCTCCACTTT. This codes for CASSLYGNSPLHF.

This clone was seen only once. J is TRBJ1-2 and V is TRBV20-1, with D possibly being TRBD1 (6 bases). From germline, CDR1 is DFQATT and CDR2 SNEGSKA (reference sequence). The CDR3 totals 11 residues. CDR3 amino acids: CSSFGGAGYTF. The CDR3 nucleotides are TGCAGCTCCTTTGGGGGGGCTGGCTACACCTTC.

The chain has TRBV27 and TRBJ2-1; 7 nucleotides line up with TRBD1. This CDR3 region has 13 residues. CDR1 and CDR2 from the germline V gene are MNHEY and SMNVEV (reference sequence). J lost 3 bases, V lost 5 bases, and 1 base had no gene match. In nucleotides, the CDR3 is TGTGCCAGCAGTGACAGGGTCTACAATGAGCAGTTCTTC. It encodes CASSDRVYNEQFF.

This rearrangement joins TRBV6-4 to TRBJ2-3; D is perhaps TRBD1 (7 bases). Between the trimmed V and J ends, which lost 6 bases and 3 bases, there was a span of 19 bases. The germline CDR1 and CDR2 sequences are MRHNA and SNTAGT. This CDR3 spans 16 amino acids. The CDR3 DNA reads TGTGCCAGCAGGGCTACAGGGGCGGCGGGGACAGATACGCAGTATTTT. It encodes CASRATGAAGTDTQYF.

The V call is TRBV5-1, the J call TRBJ2-5, with unresolved D. The V gene's germline CDR1 is SGHRS and CDR2 YFSETQ. With 2 bases removed from V and 2 bases from J, the gap between germline ends came to 10 bases. The CDR3 is made up of 14 amino acids. The CDR3 reads CASSFFRSQETQYF. Here the CDR3 DNA reads TGCGCCAGCAGCTTCTTCAGAAGTCAAGAGACCCAGTACTTC.

The sample holds one count of this clone. This sequence joins TRBV7-2 and TRBJ1-5; a weak D match, TRBD1 (5 bases). Trimming removed 3 bases at V and 6 bases at J, with 9 bases between. Germline V gene sequence: CDR1 SGHTA, CDR2 FQGNSA. The CDR3 covers 13 residues. Written as DNA, the CDR3 is TGTGCCAGCAGCTTGTCGACAGTTCAGCCCCAGCATTTT. Its protein product is CASSLSTVQPQHF.

V and J are TRBV27 and TRBJ2-1; 9 bases are shared with TRBD2. CDR1 and CDR2 (germline): MNHEY, SMNVEV (reference sequence). Unmatched junction bases numbered 8, after V lost 5 bases and J lost 3 bases. This CDR3 has 16 amino acids. The CDR3 nucleotides read TGTGCCAGCAGTCGCGGGGGGGGAGTGAACTACAATGAGCAGTTCTTC. Translated: CASSRGGGVNYNEQFF.

The J gene is TRBJ2-2, the V gene TRBV7-9; 8 bases align to TRBD1. Unmatched junction bases numbered 0, after V lost 3 bases and J lost 6 bases. The CDR3 loop spans 13 amino acids. CDR1 is SEHNR, CDR2 FQNEAQ, per germline (reference sequence). The CDR3 here is CASSLTGAGELFF. The CDR3 DNA reads as TGTGCCAGCAGCTTGACAGGGGCCGGGGAGCTGTTTTTT.

The chain carries TRBV6-2 or TRBV6-3 and TRBJ2-7; the D is unclear. The CDR3 loop spans 13 amino acids. Trimming took 2 bases from V and 2 from J, leaving 7 bases between them. Germline V gives CDR1 MNHEY, CDR2 SVGEGT. CDR3 region: CASSYPGPYEQYF. The CDR3 DNA reads TGTGCCAGCAGTTACCCTGGGCCCTACGAGCAGTACTTC.